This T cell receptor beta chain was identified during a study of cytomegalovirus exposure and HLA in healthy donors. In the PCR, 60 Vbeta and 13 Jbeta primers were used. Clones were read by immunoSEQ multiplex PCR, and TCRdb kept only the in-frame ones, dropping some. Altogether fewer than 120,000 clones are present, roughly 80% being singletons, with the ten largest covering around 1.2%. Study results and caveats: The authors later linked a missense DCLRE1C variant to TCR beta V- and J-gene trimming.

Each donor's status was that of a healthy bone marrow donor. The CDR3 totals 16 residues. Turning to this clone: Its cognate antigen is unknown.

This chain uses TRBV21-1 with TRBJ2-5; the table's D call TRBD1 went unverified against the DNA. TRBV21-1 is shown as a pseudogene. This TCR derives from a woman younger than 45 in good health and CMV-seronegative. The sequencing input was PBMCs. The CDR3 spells CASSKPGTGESETQYF. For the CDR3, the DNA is TGTGCCAGCAGCAAACCCGGGACAGGGGAGTCAGAGACCCAGTACTTC.